This entry features one T cell receptor beta chain sequence. Antigen: not known. The data belong to a study of radiotherapy plus CTLA-4 blockade in lung cancer. Findings and limits, study-wide: Tumor-origin TCR clones grew in blood after radiotherapy plus ipilimumab.

TCRdb's copy holds only in-frame clones and misses some; the assay was immunoSEQ multiplex PCR. Among around 70,000 clones, about nine tenths were seen once, and the ten largest hold 35% to 50%. Trimming cost V 10 bases and J 8 bases, with 20 bases left between them. Germline values: CDR1 ENHRY, CDR2 SYGVKD. CDR3 length: 13 residues. Focal radiation plus CTLA-4 blockade with ipilimumab was given to patients with chemo-refractory metastatic non-small-cell lung cancer. This sequence originates from a human donor with non-small cell lung cancer that progressed on radiotherapy plus ipilimumab. This sample comprised peripheral blood, obtained from a patient treated with radiotherapy plus ipilimumab. The V gene is TRBV10-3, the J gene TRBJ1-1; tentatively, D is TRBD1 (6 bases). DNA of the CDR3: TGTGCCACCGGCCTGGGGGCCCCGGGCGAAGCTTTCTTT. Encoded protein: CATGLGAPGEAFF.